The 22 T cell receptor beta chains given below trace back to one sample, sequenced in a study of PD-1 blockade in mismatch repair-deficient tumors. Generated by immunoSEQ multiplex PCR, the TCRdb table keeps only in-frame clones and is missing some. The data contain about 84,000 clones, 65% to 85% of them singletons. Sample: peripheral blood, taken 12 weeks after starting pembrolizumab. These receptors were collected from an adult with mismatch repair-deficient cancer.

This CDR3 is CASSPAVGTTASNEQFF. The CDR3 DNA reads TGTGCCAGCTCACCCGCCGTTGGGACAACCGCTTCCAATGAGCAGTTCTTC. The chain is built from TRBV18 and TRBJ2-1, with D possibly TRBD1 on 6 matching bases. The V end was cut by 3 bases, the J end by 6 bases, with 21 bases between. Per germline, CDR1 KGHSH and CDR2 LQKENI. The CDR3 totals 17 residues.

V gene TRBV7-2 combines with J gene TRBJ2-1, with 8 bases aligning to TRBD2. The V segment lost 1 base and the J segment 7 bases; nucleotides outside the gene matches: 6. The CDR3 loop spans 15 amino acids. Germline CDR1 and CDR2: SGHTA and FQGNSA. The CDR3 loop is CASSLGAAGANEQFF. CDR3 sequence (DNA): TGTGCCAGCAGCTTAGGGGCAGCGGGAGCAAATGAGCAGTTCTTC.

This chain uses TRBV9 with TRBJ1-1; D is uncertain. This CDR3 spans 14 amino acids. CDR1 SGDLS and CDR2 YYNGEE come from the germline V gene. The germline V and J ends were trimmed by 1 base and 3 bases, with 10 bases remaining between them. The chain's CDR3 is CASSVRLFDTEAFF. CDR3 nucleotides: TGTGCCAGCAGCGTACGCCTATTCGACACTGAAGCTTTCTTT.

The genes are TRBV6-6 and TRBJ2-4; D may match TRBD1 or TRBD2 (5 bases each). Trimming removed 4 bases from V and 4 bases from J, with 11 bases in between. The germline gives CDR1 MNHNY, CDR2 SVGAGI (reference sequence). The CDR3 consists of 14 residues. The CDR3: CASSWGRTKNIQYF. As DNA, the CDR3 is TGTGCCAGCAGTTGGGGACGGACGAAAAACATTCAGTACTTC.

This clone appeared many times. The J gene is TRBJ1-1, the V gene TRBV7-9; no clear D gene. The CDR3 spans 13 residues. Germline V lookup: CDR1 SEHNR, CDR2 FQNEAQ (reference sequence). Between the trimmed V and J ends, which lost 3 bases and 4 bases, there was a span of 9 bases. CDR3 coding DNA: TGTGCCAGCAGCTTGGGCGGCGCCACTGAAGCTTTCTTT. This gives the protein CASSLGGATEAFF.

This chain links TRBV6-5 with TRBJ2-7; TRBD1 might be the D (5 bases). CDR3 length: 15 residues. Germline V gives CDR1 MNHEY, CDR2 SVGAGI. The V end was cut by 5 bases, the J end by 6 bases, with 20 bases between. CDR3 sequence: CASSPPGRASGEQYF. CDR3 DNA: TGTGCCAGCAGTCCCCCTGGCAGGGCGTCAGGCGAGCAGTACTTC.

The V call is TRBV5-6, the J call TRBJ2-7, with 9 bases that match TRBD2. Trimming removed 3 bases from V and 3 bases from J; junction bases left unmatched: 7. This CDR3 contains 15 residues. Germline assignment: CDR1 SGHDT and CDR2 YYEEEE. The CDR3 sequence is CASSSRLAGNYEQYF. DNA of the CDR3: TGTGCCAGCAGCTCCCGGCTAGCGGGAAACTACGAGCAGTACTTC.

The rearrangement uses TRBV19 and TRBJ2-1; 10 bases fit TRBD2. V lost 2 bases to trimming and J lost 6 bases; unmatched junction nucleotides: 4. Germline V gene lookup returns CDR1 LNHDA and CDR2 SQIVND (reference sequence). CDR3 length: 15 amino acids. DNA for the CDR3: TGTGCCAGTAGTATATACGGACTAGCGGCCAATGAGCAGTTCTTC. Its protein is CASSIYGLAANEQFF.

The sample holds one count of this clone. This rearrangement joins TRBV4-1 to TRBJ2-7; TRBD2 might be the D (6 bases). V shed 3 bases and J shed 4 bases, with 16 bases lying between them. The V gene's germline CDR1 is MGHRA and CDR2 YSYEKL. This CDR3 comprises 15 residues. CDR3 sequence: CASSQTRDVEYEQYF. The CDR3 bases are TGCGCCAGCAGCCAGACTAGGGACGTAGAGTACGAGCAGTACTTC.

The chain joins TRBV29-1 to TRBJ2-5; 8 nucleotides match TRBD2. The CDR3 spans 12 residues. The ends lost 7 bases at V and 5 bases at J; junction bases unmatched: 6. Germline loops: CDR1 SQVTM, CDR2 ANQGSEA. The DNA of the CDR3 is TGCAGCGCCTGGACTAGCAGGGAGACCCAGTACTTC. Residues: CSAWTSRETQYF. The full variable domain, in which reference TRBV29-1 and TRBJ2-5 provide the parts outside the CDR3, is SAVISQKPSRDICQRGTSLTIQCQVDSQVTMMFWYRQQPGQSLTLIATANQGSEATYESGFVIDKFPISRPNLTFSTLTVSNMSPEDSSIYLCSAWTSRETQYFGPGTRLLVL.

The CDR3 sequence is CASSESQNNEQFF. The DNA of the CDR3 is TGTGCCAGCAGTGAATCTCAAAACAATGAGCAGTTCTTC. The chain is built from TRBV6-4 and TRBJ2-1, with unresolved D. The CDR3 length is 13 residues. Trimming took off 3 bases at V and 5 bases at J, with 8 bases between the two ends. CDR1 and CDR2 (germline): MRHNA, SNTAGT.

The V and J genes are TRBV2 and TRBJ2-5; 10 nucleotides line up with TRBD1. The germline gives CDR1 SNHLY, CDR2 FYNNEI. The V and J ends lost 5 bases and 6 bases, in that order; junction bases with no gene match: 6. The CDR3 is made up of 14 amino acids. CDR3 protein: CASSWDRGGKTQYF. DNA for the CDR3: TGTGCCAGCAGTTGGGACAGGGGAGGGAAGACCCAGTACTTC.

This clone was found a few times. The chain recombines TRBV5-6 with TRBJ1-4; D is possibly TRBD1 (6 bases). The CDR3 spans 14 residues. The V and J ends lost 1 base and 8 bases respectively, with 12 bases between them. The germline CDR1 and CDR2 sequences are SGHDT and YYEEEE. The CDR3, as DNA: TGTGCCAGCAGCTTGTACAGGGTGGCGGAAAAACTGTTTTTT. This translates into CASSLYRVAEKLFF. Combining the CDR3 with reference TRBV5-6 and TRBJ1-4 gives the whole variable domain DAGVTQSPTHLIKTRGQQVTLRCSPKSGHDTVSWYQQALGQGPQFIFQYYEEEERQRGNFPDRFSGHQFPNYSSELNVNALLLGDSALYLCASSLYRVAEKLFFGSGTQLSVL.

The chain uses TRBV19 and TRBJ2-7, with 11 bases matching TRBD2. J was trimmed by 3 bases and V by 6 bases; bases with no gene match: 7. Germline V gene lookup returns CDR1 LNHDA and CDR2 SQIVND (reference sequence). The CDR3 totals 15 residues. The CDR3 reads CASSPTSGSLYEQYF. CDR3 coding DNA: TGTGCCAGTAGCCCAACTAGCGGGAGTCTCTACGAGCAGTACTTC.

The sample holds a few counts of this clone. The chain links TRBV4-2 to TRBJ2-1; 7 bases are shared with TRBD2. Germline lookup yields CDR1 LGHNA and CDR2 YNFKEQ. J lost 5 bases, V lost 4 bases, and 8 bases had no gene match. The CDR3 runs to 15 residues. The DNA of the CDR3 is TGTGCCAGCAGCCGAACGGGGGGAGTACACAATGAGCAGTTCTTC. It is translated as CASSRTGGVHNEQFF.

The chain employs TRBV5-1 and TRBJ2-3; D may be TRBD1 or TRBD2 (6 bases each). Looked up from germline, CDR1 is SGHRS and CDR2 is YFSETQ. The CDR3 sequence is 14 residues long. V lost 7 bases to trimming and J lost 4 bases, with 16 bases between them. The CDR3 sequence: CASVGPGEADTQYF. The CDR3 DNA follows: TGCGCCAGCGTGGGGCCAGGGGAGGCAGATACGCAGTATTTT. The full variable domain, in which reference TRBV5-1 and TRBJ2-3 provide the parts outside the CDR3, is KAGVTQTPRYLIKTRGQQVTLSCSPISGHRSVSWYQQTPGQGLQFLFEYFSETQRNKGNFPGRFSGRQFSNSRSEMNVSTLELGDSALYLCASVGPGEADTQYFGPGTRLTVL.

The CDR3 sequence: CASSLGVQGNYEQYF. The CDR3 DNA reads as TGCGCCAGCAGCTTGGGTGTTCAGGGGAACTACGAGCAGTACTTC. The J gene is TRBJ2-7, the V gene TRBV5-1, with D perhaps TRBD1 (6 bases). This CDR3 is built from 15 residues. Germline loops: CDR1 SGHRS, CDR2 YFSETQ. The V end was cut by 0 bases, the J end by 3 bases, with 13 bases between.

This rearrangement joins TRBV18 to TRBJ1-1; TRBD1 might be the D (5 bases). CDR3 length equals 13 residues. V lost 4 bases to trimming and J lost 3 bases, with 9 bases between them. Germline V gene data show CDR1 as KGHSH and CDR2 as LQKENI. As DNA, the CDR3 is TGTGCCAGCTCACAGGGGAGGGACACTGAAGCTTTCTTT. It translates to CASSQGRDTEAFF.

The chain recombines TRBV5-6 with TRBJ1-2; TRBD1 aligns across 7 bases. The CDR3 has 14 amino acids. Germline V gene lookup returns CDR1 SGHDT and CDR2 YYEEEE. Trimming took 4 bases from V and 0 from J; bases not matched to a gene: 3. CDR3 coding DNA: TGTGCCAGCAGCCTAGGGACAGCTAACTATGGCTACACCTTC. Its protein product is CASSLGTANYGYTF.

This chain links TRBV7-2 with TRBJ1-1, with a possible D match to TRBD1 (6 bases). The CDR3 extends over 15 amino acids. V was shortened by 4 bases and J by 0 bases, with 12 bases between the two germline ends. Germline CDR1 is SGHTA and CDR2 is FQGNSA. CDR3: CASSSYRDLNTEAFF. The CDR3 DNA sequence: TGTGCCAGCAGCTCTTACAGGGACCTGAACACTGAAGCTTTCTTT.

The chain employs TRBV30 and TRBJ1-1, with D unresolved. The CDR3 loop spans 11 amino acids. Germline-derived CDR1 and CDR2 are GTSNPN and SVGIG (reference sequence). Trimming stripped 0 bases from V and 11 bases from J, with 10 bases between. The chain's CDR3 is CAWSVLGIAFF. The CDR3 DNA is TGTGCCTGGAGTGTCTTGGGGATCGCTTTCTTT.

The V and J genes are TRBV6-4 and TRBJ2-1; D may be TRBD2 (6 bases). The germline gives CDR1 MRHNA, CDR2 SNTAGT. This CDR3 is built from 14 residues. Trimming pared 2 bases from V and 1 base from J, leaving 6 bases between. CDR3: CASSDGLSYNEQFF. The CDR3 DNA is TGTGCCAGCAGTGACGGACTATCCTACAATGAGCAGTTCTTC.